The rows below give T cell receptor beta chains drawn from one sample of a study of cytotoxic CD8 clonotypes in ibrutinib-treated CLL. TCRdb keeps only in-frame clones here, not all; method: immunoSEQ multiplex PCR. Found here are about 130,000 clones, 80% to 85% of them singletons; the top ten hold 3% to 4%. Source: PBMCs, taken after 24 months of ibrutinib treatment. Source of these receptors: a human donor with chronic lymphocytic leukemia. Both conserved end residues are part of each CDR3. The D gene is left open where the match is weak. Size is stated for part of the rows, as once, few or many counts, or as a class when the clone is expanded.

abundance: NA; v_gene: TRBV5-1; j_gene: TRBJ1-1; d_gene: NA; CDR3nt: TGCGCCAGCAGCCAACAGGCTGGGGGCACTGAAGCTTTCTTT; CDR3aa: CASSQQAGGTEAFF
abundance: NA; v_gene: TRBV19; j_gene: TRBJ2-5; d_gene: NA; CDR3nt: TGTGCCAGTAGTAAAGCAAGGTTCCAAGAGACCCAGTACTTC; CDR3aa: CASSKARFQETQYF
abundance: NA; v_gene: TRBV5-4; j_gene: TRBJ2-7; d_gene: NA; CDR3nt: TGTGCCAGCAGCTTGGAAGCGTCAGCCTACGAGCAGTACTTC; CDR3aa: CASSLEASAYEQYF
abundance: NA; v_gene: TRBV7-8; j_gene: TRBJ2-1; d_gene: NA; CDR3nt: TGTGCCAGCAGCTTAGATTCCGGGGGCCGCTCCTACAATGAGCAGTTCTTC; CDR3aa: CASSLDSGGRSYNEQFF
abundance: NA; v_gene: TRBV18; j_gene: TRBJ1-2; d_gene: NA; CDR3nt: TGTGCCAGCTCACCCTTACAAGACATGAAAGGCTACACCTTC; CDR3aa: CASSPLQDMKGYTF
abundance: NA; v_gene: TRBV18; j_gene: TRBJ1-1; d_gene: NA; CDR3nt: TGTGCCAGCTCATTCGACACTAACACTGAAGCTTTCTTT; CDR3aa: CASSFDTNTEAFF
abundance: NA; v_gene: TRBV20-1; j_gene: TRBJ1-5; d_gene: NA; CDR3nt: TGCAGTGCTAGGATTGGGCAGCCCCAGCATTTT; CDR3aa: CSARIGQPQHF
abundance: NA; v_gene: TRBV7-6; j_gene: TRBJ2-3; d_gene: TRBD2; CDR3nt: TGTGCCAGCAGCTTATTGTCTAGCGGAAGCACAGATACGCAGTATTTT; CDR3aa: CASSLLSSGSTDTQYF
abundance: NA; v_gene: TRBV15; j_gene: TRBJ2-5; d_gene: TRBD2; CDR3nt: TGTGCCACCAGCAGAGATCCTAGCGGAGAGACCCAGTACTTC; CDR3aa: CATSRDPSGETQYF
abundance: NA; v_gene: TRBV30; j_gene: TRBJ2-2; d_gene: NA; CDR3nt: TGTGCCTGGAGTGGTAGGGGCACCGGGGAGCTGTTTTTT; CDR3aa: CAWSGRGTGELFF
abundance: NA; v_gene: TRBV9; j_gene: TRBJ2-3; d_gene: TRBD2; CDR3nt: TGTGCCAGCAGCGCTAGCGGGGGAAGCACAGATACGCAGTATTTT; CDR3aa: CASSASGGSTDTQYF
abundance: NA; v_gene: TRBV5-5; j_gene: TRBJ1-6; d_gene: NA; CDR3nt: TGTGCCAGCAGCTCAGCTCTTGGTAGTTCACCCCTCCACTTT; CDR3aa: CASSSALGSSPLHF
abundance: NA; v_gene: TRBV4-2; j_gene: TRBJ1-3; d_gene: NA; CDR3nt: TGTGCCAGCACCCTTGGCAGGGGATCAGGAAACACCATATATTTT; CDR3aa: CASTLGRGSGNTIYF
abundance: NA; v_gene: TRBV7-9; j_gene: TRBJ2-1; d_gene: TRBD2; CDR3nt: TGTGCCAGCAGCTCCGGGACTAGGAGAACCTTGCCGAATGAGCAGTTCTTC; CDR3aa: CASSSGTRRTLPNEQFF
abundance: NA; v_gene: TRBV9; j_gene: TRBJ1-4; d_gene: NA; CDR3nt: TGTGCCAGCAGCGTAGCGGTCCGGGGGGAAGATGAAAAACTGTTTTTT; CDR3aa: CASSVAVRGEDEKLFF
abundance: NA; v_gene: TRBV18; j_gene: TRBJ1-2; d_gene: NA; CDR3nt: TGTGCCAGCTCACCACCTATGGGAATTAACTATGGCTACACCTTC; CDR3aa: CASSPPMGINYGYTF
abundance: NA; v_gene: TRBV7-6; j_gene: TRBJ2-3; d_gene: TRBD2; CDR3nt: TGTGCCAGCAGCTTGACTAGCGGGGGTCCCGATACGCAGTATTTT; CDR3aa: CASSLTSGGPDTQYF
abundance: NA; v_gene: TRBV5-6; j_gene: TRBJ2-7; d_gene: NA; CDR3nt: TGTGCCAGCAGCGACTTAGGTCCAGCCACCTACGAGCAGTACTTC; CDR3aa: CASSDLGPATYEQYF
abundance: once; v_gene: TRBV19; j_gene: TRBJ2-7; d_gene: NA; CDR3nt: TGTGCCAGTAGTATGGTGATCGGGGAGCAGTACTTC; CDR3aa: CASSMVIGEQYF
abundance: once; v_gene: TRBV7-9; j_gene: TRBJ1-5; d_gene: TRBD1; CDR3nt: TGTGCCAGCAGCCTGGAGGGACAGAAGAATCAGCCCCAGCATTTT; CDR3aa: CASSLEGQKNQPQHF
abundance: few; v_gene: TRBV6-1; j_gene: TRBJ1-1; d_gene: NA; CDR3nt: TGTGCCAGCAGTGCCCGGGGGGAGAGGACTGAAGCTTTCTTT; CDR3aa: CASSARGERTEAFF
abundance: NA; v_gene: TRBV5-6; j_gene: TRBJ1-2; d_gene: NA; CDR3nt: TGTGCCAGCAGTAGAGTAAGGGGGAGCTTCCATGGCTACACCTTC; CDR3aa: CASSRVRGSFHGYTF
abundance: few; v_gene: TRBV6-5; j_gene: TRBJ1-6; d_gene: NA; CDR3nt: TGTGCCAGCAGTTACTCCGCCGGGGAGAATTCACCCCTCCACTTT; CDR3aa: CASSYSAGENSPLHF
abundance: NA; v_gene: TRBV6-4; j_gene: TRBJ2-2; d_gene: TRBD2; CDR3nt: TGTGCCAGCCAGAGGACTAGCGGGGGGGCCACAGGGGAGCTGTTTTTT; CDR3aa: CASQRTSGGATGELFF
abundance: once; v_gene: TRBV6-1; j_gene: TRBJ2-5; d_gene: TRBD2; CDR3nt: TGTGCCAGCACCCCTAGCGGGGGGGGAGAGACCCAGTACTTC; CDR3aa: CASTPSGGGETQYF
abundance: NA; v_gene: TRBV7-9; j_gene: TRBJ2-3; d_gene: NA; CDR3nt: TGTGCCAGCAGCTTAGGACAGGCCCCAGATACGCAGTATTTT; CDR3aa: CASSLGQAPDTQYF
abundance: NA; v_gene: TRBV6-5; j_gene: TRBJ1-2; d_gene: NA; CDR3nt: TGTGCCAGCAGACGCGGCCAGAGTCAGCTCTACACCTTC; CDR3aa: CASRRGQSQLYTF
abundance: NA; v_gene: TRBV28; j_gene: TRBJ1-5; d_gene: NA; CDR3nt: TGTGCCAGCAGACCGAACAATCAGCCCCAGCATTTT; CDR3aa: CASRPNNQPQHF
abundance: NA; v_gene: TRBV5-6; j_gene: TRBJ2-2; d_gene: NA; CDR3nt: TGTGCCAGCAGCTCGGGACCCACCGGGGAGCTGTTTTTT; CDR3aa: CASSSGPTGELFF
abundance: NA; v_gene: TRBV19; j_gene: TRBJ1-5; d_gene: NA; CDR3nt: TGTGCCAGTAGTATTCGATTTAGCAATCAGCCCCAGCATTTT; CDR3aa: CASSIRFSNQPQHF
abundance: few; v_gene: TRBV5-6; j_gene: TRBJ2-5; d_gene: NA; CDR3nt: TGTGCCAGCAGCGCCTTTACCAGGGAGACCCAGTACTTC; CDR3aa: CASSAFTRETQYF
abundance: NA; v_gene: TRBV11-2; j_gene: TRBJ2-7; d_gene: NA; CDR3nt: TGTGCCAGCAGCTTAGTGGGTGCCGGTGAGCAGTACTTC; CDR3aa: CASSLVGAGEQYF
abundance: NA; v_gene: TRBV27; j_gene: TRBJ2-7; d_gene: NA; CDR3nt: TGTGCCAGCAGTCTTAGGGGGGGCAAGTACGAGCAGTACTTC; CDR3aa: CASSLRGGKYEQYF
abundance: NA; v_gene: TRBV18; j_gene: TRBJ1-5; d_gene: TRBD1; CDR3nt: TGTGCCAGCACCGGGACAGCAGATCAGCCCCAGCATTTT; CDR3aa: CASTGTADQPQHF
abundance: NA; v_gene: TRBV5-4; j_gene: TRBJ2-1; d_gene: NA; CDR3nt: TGTGCCAGCAGCCAAGACCCCAGAGCCTCCTACAATGAGCAGTTCTTC; CDR3aa: CASSQDPRASYNEQFF
abundance: NA; v_gene: TRBV30; j_gene: TRBJ2-5; d_gene: NA; CDR3nt: TGTGCCTGGAGTGCAGGGAGTTCGGAGACCCAGTACTTC; CDR3aa: CAWSAGSSETQYF
abundance: once; v_gene: TRBV19; j_gene: TRBJ1-5; d_gene: NA; CDR3nt: TGTGCCAGTGCCGTAAGGGATAGCAATCAGCCCCAGCATTTT; CDR3aa: CASAVRDSNQPQHF
abundance: NA; v_gene: TRBV6-5; j_gene: TRBJ1-1; d_gene: NA; CDR3nt: TGTGCCAGCAGTTACCAAACCCCAGGTGGGAACACTGAAGCTTTCTTT; CDR3aa: CASSYQTPGGNTEAFF
abundance: NA; v_gene: TRBV5-5; j_gene: TRBJ1-4; d_gene: NA; CDR3nt: TGTGCCAGCAGCTTCCTCCAGGGGTCTAATGAAAAACTGTTTTTT; CDR3aa: CASSFLQGSNEKLFF
abundance: once; v_gene: TRBV19; j_gene: TRBJ2-3; d_gene: TRBD2; CDR3nt: TGTGCCAGTAGTATAGTGGGACTAGCGGGGGCCTCCTTCTCAGATACGCAGTATTTT; CDR3aa: CASSIVGLAGASFSDTQYF
abundance: NA; v_gene: TRBV7-3; j_gene: TRBJ2-1; d_gene: NA; CDR3nt: TGTGCCAGCACCCCCCGGGGGTCGAATGAGCAGTTCTTC; CDR3aa: CASTPRGSNEQFF
abundance: NA; v_gene: TRBV6-1; j_gene: TRBJ2-5; d_gene: NA; CDR3nt: TGTGCCAGCAGCGCAAACTGGGAGACCCAGTACTTC; CDR3aa: CASSANWETQYF
abundance: few; v_gene: TRBV2; j_gene: TRBJ1-6; d_gene: NA; CDR3nt: TGTGCCAGCAGCGAGACCGACGCCAGGCATTCACCCCTCCACTTT; CDR3aa: CASSETDARHSPLHF
abundance: NA; v_gene: TRBV5-5; j_gene: TRBJ1-3; d_gene: NA; CDR3nt: TGTGCCAGCAGTCAGGACCTCCGGCATGGAAACACCATATATTTT; CDR3aa: CASSQDLRHGNTIYF
abundance: NA; v_gene: TRBV7-9; j_gene: TRBJ1-1; d_gene: NA; CDR3nt: TGTGCCAGCCTCGACAGACTGAACACTGAAGCTTTCTTT; CDR3aa: CASLDRLNTEAFF
abundance: NA; v_gene: TRBV12-5; j_gene: TRBJ2-5; d_gene: TRBD1; CDR3nt: TGTGCTAGTGGTCCCGGGACAGCGGTTGAGACCCAGTACTTC; CDR3aa: CASGPGTAVETQYF
abundance: NA; v_gene: TRBV6-5; j_gene: TRBJ2-5; d_gene: NA; CDR3nt: TGTGCCAGCAGTTACGGGAGCTGGGGGACCCAGTACTTC; CDR3aa: CASSYGSWGTQYF